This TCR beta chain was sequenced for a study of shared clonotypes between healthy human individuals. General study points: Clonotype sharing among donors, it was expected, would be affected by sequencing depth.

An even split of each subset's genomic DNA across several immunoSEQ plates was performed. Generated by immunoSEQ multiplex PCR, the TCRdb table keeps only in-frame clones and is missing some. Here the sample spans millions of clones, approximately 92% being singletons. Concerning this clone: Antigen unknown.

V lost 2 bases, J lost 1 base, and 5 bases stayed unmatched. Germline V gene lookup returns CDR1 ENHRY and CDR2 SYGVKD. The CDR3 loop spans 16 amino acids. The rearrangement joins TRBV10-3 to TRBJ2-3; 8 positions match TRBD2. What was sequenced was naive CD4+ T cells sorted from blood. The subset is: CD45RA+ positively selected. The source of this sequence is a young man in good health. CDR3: CAISELGAGGTDTQYF. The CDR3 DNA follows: TGTGCCATCAGTGAGCTCGGAGCGGGGGGCACAGATACGCAGTATTTT.